These T cell receptor beta chains were read from a single sample in a study of blood T cell repertoires in COVID-19. The repertoire was sequenced with immunoSEQ multiplex PCR; TCRdb's copy has only in-frame clones and lacks some. Here the sample spans 140,000 or so clones, 85% being singletons. The sequencing input was PBMCs or T cells enriched from blood (not recorded which). The source is a woman aged 40 to 50 who had recovered from COVID-19. Both conserved end residues are part of each CDR3. Fields, in order: CDR3 DNA, CDR3 protein, J gene, D gene, V gene. D genes are given only for firm matches.

CDR3 DNA: TGTGCCAGCAGCTTAGTGACTAGCGGCACCGGGGAGCTGTTTTTT
CDR3 protein: CASSLVTSGTGELFF
J gene: TRBJ2-2
D gene: TRBD2
V gene: TRBV11-3

CDR3 DNA: TGTGCCAGCAGCCAAACCAAGGGGGAGCAGTTCTTC
CDR3 protein: CASSQTKGEQFF
J gene: TRBJ2-1
D gene: .
V gene: TRBV5-4

CDR3 DNA: TGTGCCAGCAGCTTACCCAAGGACTCGTTCCCTGAAGCTTTCTTT
CDR3 protein: CASSLPKDSFPEAFF
J gene: TRBJ1-1
D gene: .
V gene: TRBV7-9

CDR3 DNA: TGTGCCAGCAGCCAGGACTCCTCAAACACCGGGGAGCTGTTTTTT
CDR3 protein: CASSQDSSNTGELFF
J gene: TRBJ2-2
D gene: .
V gene: TRBV4-2

CDR3 DNA: TGTGCCAGCAGCCCTTCCCTTCTCTACGAGCAGTACTTC
CDR3 protein: CASSPSLLYEQYF
J gene: TRBJ2-7
D gene: .
V gene: TRBV7-8

CDR3 DNA: TGTGCCAGCCGGGACAGAGGGTCTGTGTCTGAAAAACTGTTTTTT
CDR3 protein: CASRDRGSVSEKLFF
J gene: TRBJ1-4
D gene: TRBD1
V gene: TRBV19

CDR3 DNA: TGCGCCAGCAGCCAGGACAGGGTCACTGAAGCTTTCTTT
CDR3 protein: CASSQDRVTEAFF
J gene: TRBJ1-1
D gene: TRBD1
V gene: TRBV5-1

CDR3 DNA: TGTGCCAGTAGTATAGTCCGGGACAGGGGCCATGGCTACACCTTC
CDR3 protein: CASSIVRDRGHGYTF
J gene: TRBJ1-2
D gene: TRBD1
V gene: TRBV19

CDR3 DNA: TGTGCCAGCAGCCCCTTTTACAGGGGGCCGGGACGGGTTACTTTCTTT
CDR3 protein: CASSPFYRGPGRVTFF
J gene: TRBJ1-1
D gene: TRBD1
V gene: TRBV3-1/TRBV3-2

CDR3 DNA: TGTGCCAGCAGCTTGGGACGGGACAGAAGTTCCTATGGCTACACCTTC
CDR3 protein: CASSLGRDRSSYGYTF
J gene: TRBJ1-2
D gene: TRBD1
V gene: TRBV5-4